The 31 T cell receptor beta chains below come from one sample, sequenced in a study of CD8 T cells in ankylosing spondylitis. TCRdb itself ran the 5' RACE reads through MiXCR, one entry per CDR3 protein. The data show about 250,000 distinct CDR3 sequences, 30% to 35% seen once. The sample taken for sequencing was blood, either unsorted or a sorted T cell fraction (not recorded which). The receptors were gathered from a male donor with ankylosing spondylitis or in good health (not recorded which).

This clonotype was picked up a small number of times. The V call is TRBV20-1, the J call TRBJ2-7, with 8 bases identical to TRBD2. The CDR3 extends over 14 amino acids. Germline V gives CDR1 DFQATT, CDR2 SNEGSKA (reference sequence). V shed 3 bases and J 2 bases; nucleotides not matched to a gene: 6. The CDR3 nucleotides are TGCAGTGCTAGTTTTACTAGCGGACCCTACGAGCAGTACTTC. Protein sequence: CSASFTSGPYEQYF.

This chain joins TRBV18 and TRBJ1-5, with D perhaps TRBD1 (5 bases). The CDR3 is made up of 14 amino acids. Trimming pared 1 base from V and 6 bases from J, leaving 10 bases between. CDR1 and CDR2 from the germline V gene are KGHSH and LQKENI. The CDR3 loop reads CASSPRHTGQPQHF. The CDR3 nucleotides are TGTGCCAGCTCACCACGACATACAGGTCAGCCCCAGCATTTT.

V is TRBV20-1 and J is TRBJ2-3, with TRBD2 as a possible D gene (6 bases). CDR1 and CDR2 from the germline V gene are DFQATT and SNEGSKA (reference sequence). The CDR3 runs 15 residues. V was pared by 3 bases and J by 2 bases, with 15 bases between. The CDR3 sequence is CSARSFGGTTDTQYF. CDR3 sequence (DNA): TGCAGTGCTAGGAGCTTCGGGGGTACCACAGATACGCAGTATTTT.

This clonotype was counted a few times. The chain couples TRBV12-3 or TRBV12-4 to TRBJ2-1; 8 nucleotides match TRBD1. There are 15 residues in the CDR3. Trimming removed 2 bases from V and 5 bases from J; junction bases left unmatched: 5. CDR3 sequence: CASSLRTGLNNEQFF. Written as DNA, the CDR3 is TGTGCCAGCAGTTTAAGGACAGGGTTGAACAATGAGCAGTTCTTC.

The chain carries TRBV5-5 and TRBJ2-1; D possibly corresponds to TRBD2 (6 bases). Trimming cost V 2 bases and J 3 bases, with 12 bases left between them. Germline values: CDR1 SGHKS, CDR2 YYEKEE (reference sequence). The CDR3 contains 15 residues. CDR3 sequence (DNA): TGTGCCAGCAGCTTAGCCTGGGGGGTCTACAATGAGCAGTTCTTC. Amino acid sequence: CASSLAWGVYNEQFF.

This chain uses TRBV29-1 with TRBJ2-7; D is unclear. CDR3 size: 14 residues. Germline V lookup: CDR1 SQVTM, CDR2 ANQGSEA. V lost 2 bases and J 5 bases, leaving 16 bases between the germline ends. This CDR3 is CSVENPARTDEQYF. CDR3 nucleotide sequence: TGCAGCGTTGAAAATCCGGCCCGAACTGACGAGCAGTACTTC.

CDR3 DNA sequence: TGCAGCGTTGAATTCGGGGTGGGTACTGAAGCTTTCTTT. Its protein is CSVEFGVGTEAFF. The V call is TRBV29-1, the J call TRBJ1-1; D remains ambiguous. CDR1 SQVTM and CDR2 ANQGSEA come from the germline V gene. V lost 2 bases, J lost 5 bases, and 12 bases lay in between. CDR3 length equals 13 residues.

This chain connects TRBV7-8 to TRBJ2-5, with D possibly being TRBD2 (7 bases). V dropped 3 bases and J dropped 1 base, with 12 bases sitting between them. Germline V lookup: CDR1 SGHVS, CDR2 FQNEAQ. This CDR3 has 15 residues. CDR3 sequence: CASSFRRGPQETQYF. DNA for the CDR3: TGTGCCAGCAGCTTCCGGCGGGGGCCCCAAGAGACCCAGTACTTC.

In this sample, this clonotype turned up a few times. The chain couples TRBV20-1 to TRBJ2-5; D remains unclear. V shed 6 bases and J shed 0 bases, with 11 bases lying between them. Germline V CDR1 and CDR2: DFQATT, SNEGSKA (reference sequence). This CDR3 is 13 amino acids long. DNA of the CDR3: TGCAGTGCCTCCGGACCTAACCAAGAGACCCAGTACTTC. As protein: CSASGPNQETQYF.

This rearrangement joins TRBV29-1 to TRBJ2-1; TRBD1 might be the D (5 bases). Trimming shortened V by 5 bases and J by 5 bases, and 19 bases separated the two germline ends. CDR3 length equals 15 residues. Per the germline V gene, CDR1 is SQVTM and CDR2 is ANQGSEA. The CDR3 reads CSVQVDNGRNNEQFF. The DNA of the CDR3 is TGCAGCGTTCAGGTGGACAACGGGCGAAACAATGAGCAGTTCTTC.

This rearrangement joins TRBV29-1 to TRBJ2-1; D call uncertain. The CDR3 extends over 12 amino acids. CDR1 and CDR2 from the germline V gene are SQVTM and ANQGSEA. V gave up 4 bases and J gave up 5 bases, with 9 bases separating them. CDR3 residues: CSVVLVDNEQFF. The CDR3 DNA sequence: TGCAGCGTTGTTCTAGTCGACAATGAGCAGTTCTTC.

This clonotype showed up just a few times. J is TRBJ1-4 and V is TRBV20-1; tentatively, D is TRBD1 (6 bases). Trimming stripped 3 bases from V and 5 bases from J, with 16 bases between. Germline V gives CDR1 DFQATT, CDR2 SNEGSKA (reference sequence). This CDR3 contains 15 residues. Written as DNA, the CDR3 is TGCAGTGCTAGGGCGTCCGGGACATCAAATGAAAAACTGTTTTTT. This gives the protein CSARASGTSNEKLFF.

A few counts support this clonotype. The CDR3 DNA is TGTGCCAGCAGTACCACAGGGTTTGGGGCCAACGTCCTGACTTTC. Translation: CASSTTGFGANVLTF. J is TRBJ2-6 and V is TRBV6-1; weak D call: TRBD1 (6 bases). Germline V gene data show CDR1 as MNHNS and CDR2 as SASEGT. V lost 5 bases and J 3 bases, leaving 11 bases between the germline ends. CDR3 length: 15 residues.

The chain recombines TRBV10-2 with TRBJ2-7; 9 positions match TRBD1. This CDR3 contains 14 residues. Germline V gene data show CDR1 as WSHSY and CDR2 as SAAADI. J lost 4 bases, V lost 6 bases, and 7 bases had no gene match. The CDR3 region has the DNA TGCGCCAGCAGCGTACAGGGGGCAACGTACGAGCAGTACTTC. Translation gives CASSVQGATYEQYF.

The V gene is TRBV20-1, the J gene TRBJ2-7, with D perhaps being TRBD1 or TRBD2 (5 bases each). V lost 5 bases and J lost 7, with 18 bases in between. The germline CDR1 and CDR2 sequences are DFQATT and SNEGSKA (reference sequence). The CDR3 has 13 amino acids. The CDR3 reads CSAPKYGGREQYF. The CDR3, as DNA: TGCAGTGCTCCAAAATATGGGGGTCGAGAGCAGTACTTC.

This clonotype was seen more than once but under ten times. The gene calls are TRBV20-1 and TRBJ2-5, with D uncertain. V was pared by 6 bases and J by 1 base, with 9 bases between. Germline-derived CDR1 and CDR2 are DFQATT and SNEGSKA (reference sequence). The CDR3 contains 12 residues. In nucleotides, the CDR3 is TGCAGTGCCCGCTCCTTCCAAGAGACCCAGTACTTC. Residues: CSARSFQETQYF.

Only a few counts were recorded for this clonotype. The genes are TRBV20-1 and TRBJ2-7; D is tentatively TRBD1 or TRBD2 (6 bases each). Trimming took 1 base from V and 0 from J, leaving 16 bases between them. The CDR3 contains 16 residues. Germline V CDR1 and CDR2: DFQATT, SNEGSKA (reference sequence). This CDR3 is CSARGALWGASYEQYF. The DNA of the CDR3 is TGCAGTGCTAGAGGCGCCCTTTGGGGGGCCTCCTACGAGCAGTACTTC.

There are a few counts of this clonotype. This sequence joins TRBV9 and TRBJ2-5; TRBD1 might be the D (6 bases). V gave up 0 bases and J gave up 5 bases, with 14 bases separating them. Germline V gene lookup returns CDR1 SGDLS and CDR2 YYNGEE. The CDR3 has 15 amino acids. The CDR3 nucleotides read TGTGCCAGCAGCGTAGCAGGGGCCGGTAGGGAGACCCAGTACTTC. Its protein product is CASSVAGAGRETQYF.

This chain joins TRBV7-2 and TRBJ1-2; 8 bases align to TRBD1. CDR1 is SGHTA and CDR2 is FQGNSA in the germline V gene. There are 13 residues in the CDR3. J gave up 8 bases and V 5 bases, and 7 bases lay outside the gene matches. The CDR3, as DNA: TGTGCCAGCAGCCCGAGGACAGGGTTCGGCTACACCTTC. Its protein is CASSPRTGFGYTF.

This clonotype appeared a few times. The J gene is TRBJ1-3, the V gene TRBV6-1; D uncertain. V dropped 8 bases and J dropped 9 bases, with 11 bases sitting between them. CDR3 length: 11 amino acids. In germline, CDR1 is MNHNS, CDR2 SASEGT. This CDR3 reads CASAERSTIYF. The CDR3 DNA reads as TGTGCCAGCGCGGAGCGGAGCACCATATATTTT.

The chain joins TRBV5-1 to TRBJ2-3, with TRBD1 matching 9 bases. Trimming took 6 bases from V and 4 from J; bases not matched to a gene: 9. This CDR3 is 15 amino acids long. Germline CDR1 is SGHRS and CDR2 is YFSETQ. The CDR3 loop reads CASTQQGARADTQYF. DNA of the CDR3: TGCGCCAGCACTCAACAGGGGGCAAGGGCAGATACGCAGTATTTT. Complete variable domain (other parts from reference TRBV5-1 and TRBJ2-3): KAGVTQTPRYLIKTRGQQVTLSCSPISGHRSVSWYQQTPGQGLQFLFEYFSETQRNKGNFPGRFSGRQFSNSRSEMNVSTLELGDSALYLCASTQQGARADTQYFGPGTRLTVL.

This clonotype was seen many times. The J gene is TRBJ2-3, the V gene TRBV6-4; TRBD2 matches at 8 bases. The CDR3 is 14 amino acids. Germline V gives CDR1 MRHNA, CDR2 SNTAGT. V shed 3 bases and J 1 base; nucleotides not matched to a gene: 0. The CDR3 sequence is CASSERGGTDTQYF. The CDR3 nucleotides are TGTGCCAGCAGTGAGCGGGGGGGCACAGATACGCAGTATTTT.

This clonotype was observed a handful of times. The DNA for the CDR3 is TGCGCCAGCAGCTTACAAGACGGGGGGGATGAAGCTTTCTTT. Translated, it gives CASSLQDGGDEAFF. This chain uses TRBV5-1 with TRBJ1-1; D is perhaps TRBD1 (5 bases). Per germline, CDR1 SGHRS and CDR2 YFSETQ. Between the trimmed V and J ends, which lost 2 bases and 7 bases, there was a span of 15 bases. The length of the CDR3 is 14 residues.

The V and J genes are TRBV12-3 or TRBV12-4 and TRBJ1-2; 9 bases are a match to TRBD1. V lost 1 base to trimming and J lost 8 bases; unmatched junction nucleotides: 5. The CDR3 covers 14 residues. The CDR3 sequence: CASSLDRGRWGYTF. In DNA, the CDR3 is TGTGCCAGCAGTTTAGACAGGGGGCGGTGGGGCTACACCTTC.

The V gene is TRBV6-5, the J gene TRBJ1-2; TRBD1 agrees at 7 bases. This CDR3 has 16 amino acids. V was pared by 1 base and J by 7 bases, with 12 bases of the junction left unmatched. Germline V gives CDR1 MNHEY, CDR2 SVGAGI. Here the CDR3 reads CASSYFRGSVGGGYTF. In DNA, the CDR3 is TGTGCCAGCAGTTACTTCAGGGGGAGCGTCGGGGGTGGCTACACCTTC.

This clonotype came up a few times. This chain uses TRBV18 with TRBJ1-4, with D maybe TRBD1 (5 bases). Germline V gene data show CDR1 as KGHSH and CDR2 as LQKENI. The CDR3 sequence is 14 residues long. V lost 6 bases and J 4 bases, leaving 12 bases between the germline ends. The CDR3, as DNA: TGTGCCAGCTCCCGGGCCGGGGGTAATGAAAAACTGTTTTTT. Its protein product is CASSRAGGNEKLFF.

This clonotype has only a few counts. The V and J genes are TRBV12-3 or TRBV12-4 and TRBJ2-3; D is unresolved. The V end lost 3 bases, the J end lost 5 bases, and 12 bases lay between the germline ends. The CDR3 totals 14 residues. The CDR3 spells CASSLAGRGDTQYF. DNA for the CDR3: TGTGCCAGCAGTTTGGCCGGGCGAGGAGATACGCAGTATTTT.

The table lists this clonotype with a few counts. The CDR3 here is CASSTQGGEQYF. The DNA for the CDR3 is TGTGCCAGCAGCACGCAAGGGGGCGAGCAGTACTTC. This chain joins TRBV12-3 or TRBV12-4 and TRBJ2-7; the D gene is possibly TRBD1 (6 bases). V was shortened by 6 bases and J by 6 bases, with 12 bases between the two germline ends. This CDR3 contains 12 residues.

This clonotype was counted a few times. The chain combines TRBV20-1 with TRBJ2-7; 11 bases fit TRBD2. Germline CDR1 is DFQATT and CDR2 is SNEGSKA (reference sequence). The CDR3 covers 19 residues. The ends lost 6 bases at V and 0 bases at J; junction bases unmatched: 19. The chain's CDR3 is CSARPTSGGDDRSSYEQYF. DNA of the CDR3: TGCAGTGCCCGACCCACTAGCGGGGGAGATGATCGGAGCTCCTACGAGCAGTACTTC.

The J gene is TRBJ1-2, the V gene TRBV4-1; 8 nucleotides line up with TRBD1. The CDR3 covers 16 residues. V was pared by 4 bases and J by 4 bases, with 11 bases of the junction left unmatched. CDR1 is MGHRA, CDR2 YSYEKL, per germline. CDR3: CASSLNQGARIYGYTF. CDR3 sequence (DNA): TGCGCCAGCAGCCTCAATCAGGGGGCTCGGATCTATGGCTACACCTTC.

This clonotype was seen a handful of times. The rearrangement joins TRBV20-1 to TRBJ2-7; 11 nucleotides match TRBD2. This CDR3 has 15 residues. CDR1 is DFQATT, CDR2 SNEGSKA, per germline (reference sequence). After removal of 3 bases from V and 0 bases from J, the junction contained 4 bases not matched to a gene. The CDR3 DNA reads TGCAGTGCTAGGGGACTAGCGGAGCTCTCCTACGAGCAGTACTTC. It translates to CSARGLAELSYEQYF.